The rows below give T cell receptor beta chains drawn from one sample of a study of shared clonotypes between healthy human individuals. The assay was immunoSEQ multiplex PCR, and TCRdb's table has in-frame clones only and misses some. The data contain around 2,100,000 clones, about 94% of them singletons. Sequencing was done on a sample of naive CD8+ T cells sorted from blood. The receptors were gathered from a man younger than 30 in good health. The CDR3 runs from the conserved cysteine through the conserved F or W. The order of the fields is clone size, D gene, V gene, CDR3 length, J gene, CDR3 protein, CDR3 DNA. The D gene is left open where the match is weak. Clone size appears in some rows only: once, few, many, or a class for an expanded clone.

abundance: .
d_gene: .
v_gene: TRBV11-1
len: 15
j_gene: TRBJ1-1
CDR3aa: CASSEQGLMNTEAFF
CDR3nt: TGTGCCAGCAGCGAACAGGGCCTAATGAACACTGAAGCTTTCTTT

abundance: .
d_gene: .
v_gene: TRBV15
len: 15
j_gene: TRBJ2-7
CDR3aa: CATSREDVAWDEQYF
CDR3nt: TGTGCCACCAGCAGAGAGGACGTGGCTTGGGACGAGCAGTACTTC

abundance: .
d_gene: .
v_gene: TRBV7-2
len: 16
j_gene: TRBJ2-7
CDR3aa: CASSYNAGTLTYEQYF
CDR3nt: TGTGCCAGCAGCTATAACGCCGGGACACTTACCTACGAGCAGTACTTC

abundance: .
d_gene: .
v_gene: TRBV18
len: 16
j_gene: TRBJ2-5
CDR3aa: CASSPPWGPQRETQYF
CDR3nt: TGTGCCAGCTCACCACCGTGGGGGCCCCAGAGGGAGACCCAGTACTTC

abundance: .
d_gene: .
v_gene: TRBV27
len: 13
j_gene: TRBJ2-1
CDR3aa: CASSFAFNNEQFF
CDR3nt: TGTGCCAGCAGTTTCGCCTTTAACAATGAGCAGTTCTTC

abundance: once
d_gene: TRBD2
v_gene: TRBV4-3
len: 17
j_gene: TRBJ2-7
CDR3aa: CASSQGRLAGAVWEQYF
CDR3nt: TGCGCCAGCAGCCAAGGCCGACTAGCGGGAGCGGTTTGGGAGCAGTACTTC

abundance: .
d_gene: TRBD1
v_gene: TRBV4-1
len: 15
j_gene: TRBJ2-5
CDR3aa: CASSQGSGQGETQYF
CDR3nt: TGCGCCAGCAGCCAAGGTTCCGGACAGGGAGAGACCCAGTACTTC

abundance: once
d_gene: .
v_gene: TRBV7-9
len: 16
j_gene: TRBJ1-4
CDR3aa: CASSPPLLQAWEKLFF
CDR3nt: TGTGCCAGCAGTCCTCCCCTGCTGCAGGCCTGGGAAAAACTGTTTTTT

abundance: .
d_gene: .
v_gene: TRBV13
len: 18
j_gene: TRBJ2-6
CDR3aa: CASSLVSGERAGANVLTF
CDR3nt: TGTGCCAGCAGCTTAGTGTCAGGGGAGAGGGCTGGGGCCAACGTCCTGACTTTC

abundance: .
d_gene: .
v_gene: TRBV13
len: 14
j_gene: TRBJ2-7
CDR3aa: CASSFQGGYYEQYF
CDR3nt: TGTGCCAGCAGCTTTCAGGGAGGTTATTACGAGCAGTACTTC

abundance: .
d_gene: .
v_gene: TRBV4-3
len: 14
j_gene: TRBJ2-5
CDR3aa: CASSQDQGPETQYF
CDR3nt: TGCGCCAGCAGCCAAGACCAGGGGCCGGAGACCCAGTACTTC

abundance: .
d_gene: TRBD2
v_gene: TRBV18
len: 17
j_gene: TRBJ2-5
CDR3aa: CASSPLERGVVQETQYF
CDR3nt: TGTGCCAGCTCACCACTCGAGCGGGGGGTTGTCCAAGAGACCCAGTACTTC

abundance: .
d_gene: TRBD2
v_gene: TRBV9
len: 16
j_gene: TRBJ2-1
CDR3aa: CASSVVQAGGRGEQFF
CDR3nt: TGTGCCAGCAGCGTAGTCCAAGCGGGAGGCCGGGGTGAGCAGTTCTTC

abundance: .
d_gene: .
v_gene: TRBV19
len: 16
j_gene: TRBJ1-3
CDR3aa: CASSIPSVDIGNTIYF
CDR3nt: TGTGCCAGTAGTATACCCTCGGTGGACATTGGAAACACCATATATTTT

abundance: .
d_gene: TRBD1
v_gene: TRBV7-2
len: 14
j_gene: TRBJ2-7
CDR3aa: CASSHGQGPGEQYF
CDR3nt: TGTGCCAGCAGCCACGGACAGGGGCCCGGAGAGCAGTACTTC

abundance: .
d_gene: .
v_gene: TRBV13
len: 11
j_gene: TRBJ1-1
CDR3aa: CASRSGTEAFF
CDR3nt: TGTGCCAGCAGGTCCGGGACTGAAGCTTTCTTT

abundance: once
d_gene: TRBD2
v_gene: TRBV9
len: 15
j_gene: TRBJ2-3
CDR3aa: CASSAPGVAGDTQYF
CDR3nt: TGTGCCAGCAGCGCTCCTGGAGTAGCGGGTGATACGCAGTATTTT

abundance: .
d_gene: .
v_gene: TRBV2
len: 13
j_gene: TRBJ1-1
CDR3aa: CASTRTANTEAFF
CDR3nt: TGTGCCAGCACCCGGACAGCGAACACTGAAGCTTTCTTT

abundance: .
d_gene: .
v_gene: TRBV7-9
len: 14
j_gene: TRBJ1-1
CDR3aa: CASSNGTVNTEAFF
CDR3nt: TGTGCCAGCAGCAACGGGACGGTGAACACTGAAGCTTTCTTT

abundance: .
d_gene: .
v_gene: TRBV6-5
len: 15
j_gene: TRBJ1-2
CDR3aa: CASSYVLSSDYGYTF
CDR3nt: TGTGCCAGCAGTTACGTGTTGAGCTCGGACTATGGCTACACCTTC

abundance: .
d_gene: .
v_gene: TRBV5-6
len: 13
j_gene: TRBJ2-7
CDR3aa: CASSLAESYEQYF
CDR3nt: TGTGCCAGCAGCTTGGCAGAAAGCTACGAGCAGTACTTC

abundance: .
d_gene: .
v_gene: TRBV5-6
len: 13
j_gene: TRBJ2-5
CDR3aa: CASNLGSQETQYF
CDR3nt: TGTGCCAGCAATTTGGGGTCCCAAGAGACCCAGTACTTC

abundance: .
d_gene: .
v_gene: TRBV7-2
len: 13
j_gene: TRBJ2-7
CDR3aa: CASSPPDGYEQYF
CDR3nt: TGTGCCAGCAGCCCCCCCGACGGGTACGAGCAGTACTTC

abundance: .
d_gene: .
v_gene: TRBV15
len: 15
j_gene: TRBJ2-3
CDR3aa: CATSRESNPGLPQYF
CDR3nt: TGTGCCACCAGCAGAGAATCAAACCCGGGACTCCCGCAGTATTTT

abundance: once
d_gene: .
v_gene: TRBV6-1
len: 15
j_gene: TRBJ1-2
CDR3aa: CASSDVSETNYGYTF
CDR3nt: TGTGCCAGCAGTGATGTGTCAGAAACTAACTATGGCTACACCTTC

abundance: .
d_gene: .
v_gene: TRBV7-9
len: 15
j_gene: TRBJ2-7
CDR3aa: CASSLVVGTPYEQYF
CDR3nt: TGTGCCAGCAGCTTAGTGGTAGGGACCCCCTACGAGCAGTACTTC

abundance: once
d_gene: .
v_gene: TRBV4-2
len: 15
j_gene: TRBJ2-7
CDR3aa: CASSQRYPDYREQYF
CDR3nt: TGTGCCAGCAGCCAAAGATATCCGGACTATAGGGAGCAGTACTTC

abundance: .
d_gene: .
v_gene: TRBV27
len: 16
j_gene: TRBJ2-1
CDR3aa: CASSSPALRINNEQFF
CDR3nt: TGTGCCAGCAGTTCCCCCGCCTTGAGAATTAACAATGAGCAGTTCTTC

abundance: .
d_gene: TRBD1
v_gene: TRBV5-5
len: 15
j_gene: TRBJ2-7
CDR3aa: CASSLRGGQTYEQYF
CDR3nt: TGTGCCAGCAGCTTGAGAGGGGGCCAAACCTACGAGCAGTACTTC